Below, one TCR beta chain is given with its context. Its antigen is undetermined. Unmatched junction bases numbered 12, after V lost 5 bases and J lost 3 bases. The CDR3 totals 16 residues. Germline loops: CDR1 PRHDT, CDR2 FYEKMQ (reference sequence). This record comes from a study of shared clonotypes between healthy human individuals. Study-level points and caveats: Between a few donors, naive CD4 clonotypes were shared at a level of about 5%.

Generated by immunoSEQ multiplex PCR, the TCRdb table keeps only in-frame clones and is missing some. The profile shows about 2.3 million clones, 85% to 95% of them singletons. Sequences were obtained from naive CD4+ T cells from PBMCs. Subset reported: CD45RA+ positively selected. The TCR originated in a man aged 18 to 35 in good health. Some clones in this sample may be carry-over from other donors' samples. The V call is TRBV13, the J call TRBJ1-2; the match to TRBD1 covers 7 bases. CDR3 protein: CASSVRRGGTDYGYTF. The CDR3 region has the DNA TGTGCCAGCAGCGTACGCCGAGGGGGGACAGACTATGGCTACACCTTC.